Below, one TCR beta chain is given with its context. The sample belongs to a study of blood T cell repertoires in COVID-19. Study details: Acute and convalescent COVID-19 samples came from the United States, Italy and Spain. From T cells, B-cell-depleted T cells, or PBMCs came the material, which was cDNA or gDNA.

Original processing notes: Reference gene primer amplification in the assay estimated nucleated cell counts. The table came from immunoSEQ multiplex PCR; TCRdb's copy has only in-frame clones and leaves some out. D and trimming come from the DNA, and the V and J calls and clone size come from that table. This table holds about 47,000 clones, 82% found once. This CDR3 has 14 amino acids. V lost 2 bases and J lost 4, with 10 bases in between. Germline-derived CDR1 and CDR2 are ENHRY and SYGVKD. The sample comprised peripheral blood. J is TRBJ2-3 and V is TRBV10-3; D might be TRBD1 (5 bases). The receptor was derived from a human donor with acute or convalescent COVID-19. The donor label of this sample is uncertain. CDR3 sequence (DNA): TGTGCCATCAGTGAGAATAGGGGATCAGATACGCAGTATTTT. This gives the protein CAISENRGSDTQYF.